This T cell receptor (beta chain) was identified during a study of naive and memory T cell subsets listed by TCRdb under 2017. At the level of the whole study: Sorted naive and memory T cell subsets from peripheral blood were analyzed in the study using a UMI-based, open-source pipeline for TCR alpha and beta sequencing. The results of the functional CMV T cell responses matched the IgG serology results in every case. RNA was DNase-treated and reverse transcribed with TCR constant-region primers, mostly using SuperScript III. Overall study outcomes, separate from this receptor: Each clonotype was defined as a single alpha or beta chain sequence rather than as a paired alpha/beta receptor. The repertoire findings for the naive and memory subsets could not be validated against a ground truth, as none was available. RNA-based TCR counts may be influenced by expression changes linked to T cell activation and differentiation. Following error correction, more than 95% of naive TCR sequences occurred only once, which made naive abundance distributions much steeper than those of memory subsets. A few larger clonotypes were present in naive repertoires, particularly the CD8 repertoires, and these clonotypes were possibly memory cells re-expressing CD45RA. TCR abundance followed a power law whose exponent differed between naive and memory subsets but was consistent across the three individuals. In both CD4 and CD8 cells, the Gini index increased while Shannon and inverse Simpson diversity decreased from naive through CM, EM and EMRA.

The method was UMI-ligation and nested PCR. An equimolar mix of two oligonucleotides covering both TRBC1 and TRBC2 was used as the beta constant-region primer. Four rounds of PCR were used to amplify ligated cDNA, with nested alpha and beta constant-region primers being used together with the SP2 primer. T4 RNA ligase 1 ligated a single-stranded oligonucleotide carrying the SP2 primer and a 12-nucleotide UMI to the cDNA 3' end. Incubation of the ligation reaction lasted about 18-24 hours at 16 degrees C. PCR2 was usually performed as a SYBR Green qPCR and halted at a preset threshold so that over-amplification would not occur. Agencourt AMPure XP magnetic beads were used for all purifications after the first. Libraries were quantified by Qubit and checked on a TapeStation, where a main peak was expected near 650 bp. Pooled libraries were sequenced on an Illumina MiSeq with v2 2x251 paired-end kits, typically giving roughly 1-2.3 million reads per sample. Each sample library was pooled at 4 nM, and roughly 5-8% PhiX was included to improve cluster recognition. As for the original processing: Using tag matching that tolerated one base-pair mismatch, Decombinator assigned V and J genes to FASTQ reads that had been processed by Demultiplexor. Collapsinator used UMIs to correct both sequencing errors and frequency errors arising from PCR heterogeneity. CDR3Translator translated TCRs and extracted CDR3s from the conserved cysteine to the FGXG phenylalanine, flagging non-productive sequences. Repertoires were subsampled to equal numbers of UMI-defined TCRs before Gini, Shannon entropy and inverse Simpson indices were calculated. Clonotype abundance distributions were fitted to a power law by maximum likelihood within the linear range. Similar UMI counts, unique TCR numbers and clonal distributions were obtained with the pipeline and with MIGEC on one naive CD8 sample. In one analysis, naive TCRs also found in any memory subset of the same donor were removed from the naive repertoire. Repertoires were searched for about 7,300 CMV-associated CDR3 sequences compiled from VDJdb and a published dataset. TCRdb reprocessing: public reads trimmed at Q25 with fastp, clones called with MiXCR, in-frame beta chains kept. Rows are combined by CDR3 protein, so each entry shows the most common genes and DNA. The V and J calls and clone size come from TCRdb's table, not from the authors' own analysis. The sample data list over 90,000 distinct CDR3 sequences, and roughly 10% of these were observed just once. The ten biggest clones cover around 0.13% of the sample.

From the second PCR step onward, the TCR alpha chain libraries and the TCR beta chain libraries were amplified separately. To determine each donor's CMV status, fresh PBMCs were stimulated overnight with CMV viral lysate, and IFNgamma production from CD4+ T cells was then assessed. Miltenyi beads were used first to positively select CD4 T cells, and CD8 T cells were then positively selected from the CD4-negative fraction. After staining for CD3, CD4, CD8, CD45RA, CD27 and a live/dead dye, cells were sorted on a BD Aria II into four subsets based on CD45RA and CD27. Blood came from a few healthy volunteers, each fractionated into CD4 and CD8 T cells and then into four differentiation subsets. Roughly 120 ml of peripheral blood was collected from each donor, and PBMC were isolated from the blood using Ficoll-Paque PLUS density-gradient centrifugation. After sorting, cells were lysed in RLT buffer, RNA was extracted using a Qiagen RNeasy kit, and the extracted RNA was stored at -80 degrees C.

This clonotype was seen a single time. The antigen it binds to is not known. No much larger clone is present one base from it, and per-base qualities are unavailable. One read is thin evidence. This TCR was sampled from a human donor in good health. Source material: naive CD4+ T cells from blood. According to the study, the label for this sample's cell subset or site signals: naive T cells, CD45RA high CD27+.

The CDR3 protein: CATSDRGAARGVRDTQYF. The bases read TGTGCCACCAGTGATCGGGGGGCAGCGCGGGGGGTCCGAGATACGCAGTATTTT. In this chain, TRBV24-1 is recombined with TRBJ2-3; TRBD2 aligns with 8 central bases. The germline V gene gives CDR1 as KGHDR and CDR2 as SFDVKD. Germline trimming: 3 bases from V, 5 bases from J; junction bases outside gene matches: 15. CDR3 length: 18 amino acids, cysteine to phenylalanine. The kept DNA is CDR3 alone, 54 bases in frame from the first base.